This T cell receptor beta chain was observed in a study of beta chain features in type 1 diabetes (dated by TCRdb to between 2018 and 2020). In terms of the full investigation: Mean age, gender distribution, total cell number and subset yield were not different between patients and healthy donors. Across all samples, roughly 110,000,000 sorted cells were examined, and cell number per subset correlated strongly with RNA yield. Whereas all 30 or so donors provided naive and central memory subsets, regulatory and stem cell-like memory subsets were isolated from just 8 patients and roughly eight healthy donors. The study compared the TCRB repertoires of sorted circulating CD4+ T cell subsets in recently diagnosed type 1 diabetes patients with those in matched healthy donors.

Results and caveats for the whole study, not just this receptor: Because small numbers of individuals were included in the HLA sub-analyses, any influence of HLA type on TCRB rearrangement was left unresolved. Patients with type 1 diabetes made fewer insertions and deleted more nucleotides at VDJ recombination sites, implying thymic rearrangement abnormalities. Shorter templates might have been favored by PCR, but patient and control samples were amplified and corrected together, so both groups would have been affected equally by any skew. Because cDNA rather than genomic DNA was sequenced, highly expressing activated cells could have been over-represented, although no difference in activation and CD3 levels was found between groups. Naive, central memory and regulatory TCRB repertoires appeared to be more similar among patients than among healthy donors. A moderate but significant shortening of TCRB CDR3 length was observed in type 1 diabetes patients in all four CD4+ subsets.

All of the isolated RNA was reverse transcribed with the High Capacity cDNA Reverse Transcription Kit, so expressed TCRB transcripts were sequenced. Naive, central memory and regulatory T cell samples underwent deep immunoSEQ sequencing, averaging about 3.57 million total reads per sample. Sorted cells were lysed in RLT buffer, and RNA was extracted using DNase-treated RNeasy Micro or Mini kits according to cell number. To prevent cross-contamination, every cell subset was processed on its own, while patient and healthy donor samples were processed together. Using the immunoSEQ multiplex PCR, TCRB sequences were amplified from cDNA into 87-bp fragments spanning the CDR3 region. Amplicons were sequenced on the Illumina HiSeq platform. The authors' pipeline ran thus. Synthetic template baselines were used to correct PCR bias computationally, reads within Hamming distance 2 were collapsed, and singletons that could not be merged were discarded. Reads were aligned to IMGT to assign V, D and J genes, CDR3 length, and insertions or deletions at six rearrangement sites. Within each subset, clonotype counts were normalized to sorted cell number, after which true diversity and Gini coefficients were computed with the tcR R package. The overlap coefficient, calculated on TCRB nucleotide sequences, was used to quantify repertoire sharing. TCRdb carries this immuneACCESS record with in-frame sequences only. Its versions omit some clonotypes, under half of them owing to an unresolved V gene in the studies checked, with the rest unexplained. V, J and clone size reflect that table, while D and trimming were determined from the DNA. The sample table shows a few hundred thousand clones, and 8.5% to 10% are seen once. The ten largest clones represent approximately 0.6% of the sample.

From each donor, a single peripheral blood sample of about 110 mL on average was drawn into heparinised tubes. A BD FACSAria II and a panel including CD45RO, CCR7, CD25, CD127, CD95 and CD27 were used to sort naive, central memory, regulatory and stem cell-like memory CD4+ T cells. All sorted populations exceeded 95% purity. PBMCs were isolated immediately by Lymphoprep density gradient centrifugation and stained directly without culture. So that batch effects would be minimized, each experiment stained and sorted samples in pairs, pairing one healthy donor with one patient. The CDR3 has 14 amino acids, counting the end cysteine and phenylalanine. The only DNA kept is the CDR3, 42 bases in frame from the first base. Looking up the germline V gene (reference sequence) yields CDR1 SEHNR and CDR2 FQNEAQ. V sheds 3 bases and J sheds 0 bases, leaving 8 bases between their ends. This clone was seen a handful of times. What this receptor recognizes is not known. Within one base of it there is no much larger clone, and no base qualities were kept.

This TCR came from a man aged 25 to 45 with type 1 diabetes. The specimen sequenced was central memory CD4+ T cells from blood. The chain joins TRBV7-9 to TRBJ1-1, with no D gene named confidently. The CDR3 loop reads CASSFSYMNTEAFF. Here is the DNA: TGTGCCAGCAGCTTTAGTTACATGAACACTGAAGCTTTCTTT.